This TCR beta chain was captured by sequencing in a study of molecular identifiers for immune sequencing clone quantification. Study as a whole: Sequencing covered four of five parts into which replicate RNA from around 20,000 or 100,000 naive CD8 cells was split.

Findings and limits, study-wide: Effector cells kept over 98% of their molecules in clones above 20 RNA copies, while naive cells kept under 1% there.

About this clonotype itself: Its antigen is unknown. Since the CDR3 does not end with the conserved phenylalanine or tryptophan, this likely comes from a read error.

Sorting captured naive CD8 T cells as CD8+CD4-CCR7+CD45RA+. Germline V gene lookup returns CDR1 LNHDA and CDR2 SQIVND (reference sequence). The length of the CDR3 is 15 residues. The use of previously described methods and listed TCR primers produced the bulk TCR libraries. Each CDR3 protein gets one entry after TCRdb re-called the PCR reads with MiXCR. Found here are hundreds of thousands of distinct CDR3 sequences, 25% of them singletons; the top ten hold approximately 0.75%. Sequencing was performed on naive CD8+ T cells from blood, with Jurkat cell RNA spiked in. Subset here: FACS-sorted CD8+CD4-CCR7+CD45RA+ naive T cells. This chain links TRBV19 with TRBJ2-5; 7 nucleotides line up with TRBD2. This TCR was sampled from a human donor in good health. Some libraries in this study had Jurkat cell RNA spiked in. CDR3 DNA sequence: TGTGCCAGTTCATGGGGGGGAGGAGGCCAAGGGACCCAGTACTTA. It is translated as CASSWGGGGQGTQYL.